These 17 T cell receptor beta chains were all obtained from the same sample, sequenced in a study of blood T cell repertoires in COVID-19. Method: immunoSEQ multiplex PCR; TCRdb's copy keeps in-frame clones and lacks some. This sample carries hundreds of thousands of clones, over 75% of them seen once, and the ten largest clones take roughly 15%. Material for sequencing was PBMCs or T cells enriched from blood (not recorded which). The receptors stem from a man between 18 and 29 years old who had recovered from COVID-19.

The chain carries TRBV28 and TRBJ2-7; D is possibly TRBD1 (5 bases). The CDR3 totals 14 residues. Germline CDR1 is MDHEN and CDR2 is SYDVKM. V gave up 2 bases and J gave up 2 bases, with 10 bases separating them. The CDR3 sequence is CASSLQGPTYEQYF. For the CDR3, the DNA is TGTGCCAGCAGTTTACAGGGTCCCACCTACGAGCAGTACTTC.

J is TRBJ2-1 and V is TRBV30; maybe TRBD2 (5 bases). The CDR3 runs to 12 residues. CDR1 is GTSNPN and CDR2 is SVGIG in the germline V gene (reference sequence). Trimming took off 3 bases at V and 7 bases at J, with 10 bases between the two ends. CDR3 residues: CAWSGVFNEQFF. CDR3 nucleotide sequence: TGTGCCTGGAGCGGGGTTTTTAATGAGCAGTTCTTC. Full variable domain (rest looked up from reference TRBV30 and TRBJ2-1): SQTIHQWPATLVQPVGSPLSLECTVEGTSNPNLYWYRQAAGRGLQLLFYSVGIGQISSEVPQNLSASRPQDRQFILSSKKLLLSDSGFYLCAWSGVFNEQFFGPGTRLTVL.

The rearrangement uses TRBV28 and TRBJ2-7, with 8 positions matching TRBD2. The V and J ends lost 1 base and 8 bases, in that order; junction bases with no gene match: 7. The CDR3 runs to 14 residues. Germline V gives CDR1 MDHEN, CDR2 SYDVKM. Here the CDR3 reads CASSLFRTSPQQYF. CDR3 coding DNA: TGTGCCAGCAGTTTATTCAGGACTAGCCCCCAGCAGTACTTC.

V gene TRBV19 combines with J gene TRBJ2-7; D is possibly TRBD1 (7 bases). V gave up 3 bases and J gave up 9 bases, with 30 bases separating them. CDR3 length equals 18 residues. Germline V lookup: CDR1 LNHDA, CDR2 SQIVND (reference sequence). The CDR3 nucleotides are TGTGCCAGTAGTATCGGCGGGGACAGTTCCCCACCCTACGGTCGGCAGTACTTC. Translating gives CASSIGGDSSPPYGRQYF.

The chain joins TRBV21-1 to TRBJ1-1; the table's D call, TRBD1, was not checked against the DNA. TRBV21-1 is tagged as a pseudogene. The CDR3 contains 15 residues. This CDR3 reads CASSKAILGVTEAFF. For the CDR3, the DNA is TGTGCCAGCAGCAAAGCAATATTAGGGGTCACTGAAGCTTTCTTT.

The chain employs TRBV5-1 and TRBJ1-1; 7 nucleotides line up with TRBD1. CDR3 size: 15 residues. The V gene's germline CDR1 is SGHRS and CDR2 YFSETQ. J gave up 0 bases and V 4 bases, and 6 bases lay outside the gene matches. In DNA form, the CDR3 reads TGCGCCAGCAGCCCCACCGGGACAGTGAACACTGAAGCTTTCTTT. Translating gives CASSPTGTVNTEAFF.

This chain connects TRBV2 to TRBJ1-1; D perhaps matches TRBD1 (5 bases). CDR1 SNHLY and CDR2 FYNNEI come from the germline V gene. Trimming removed 2 bases from V and 7 bases from J, with 17 bases in between. This CDR3 comprises 15 residues. The CDR3 reads CASSEPRRVLIEAFF. CDR3 nucleotides: TGTGCCAGCAGTGAACCTCGCAGGGTACTGATTGAAGCTTTCTTT.

As regards this clone: The junction departs from the called germline gene at one end, perhaps through a read error. J is TRBJ2-1 and V is TRBV3-1 (or the pseudogene TRBV3-2); D possibly corresponds to TRBD2 (6 bases). The CDR3 length is 15 residues. Germline lookup yields CDR1 LGHDT and CDR2 YNNKEL (reference sequence). CDR3 amino acids: CASSEDGTFYNEQFF. As DNA, the CDR3 is TGTGCCAGCAGCGAAGACGGGACTTTCTACAATGAGCAGTTCTTC.

The gene calls are TRBV12-3 or TRBV12-4 and TRBJ1-1; 7 bases match TRBD1. Losses at the gene ends were 4 bases for V and 7 bases for J; bases not matched to a gene: 0. The CDR3 sequence is 11 residues long. The CDR3 DNA reads TGTGCCAGCAGTTCAGGGGGTGAAGCTTTCTTT. Its protein is CASSSGGEAFF.

This clone was counted between two and nine times. This sequence joins TRBV9 and TRBJ2-5, with a tentative D call TRBD1 (5 bases). The V gene lost 2 bases and the J gene lost 5 bases, with 16 bases spanning the gap. CDR1 is SGDLS, CDR2 YYNGEE, per germline. The CDR3 has 15 amino acids. The CDR3 is CASSVAQGRRETQYF. The CDR3 nucleotides are TGTGCCAGCAGCGTTGCCCAGGGCAGGCGGGAGACCCAGTACTTC.

The chain couples TRBV6-5 to TRBJ1-5, with no clear D. Germline lookup yields CDR1 MNHEY and CDR2 SVGAGI. Trimming left V 10 bases short and J 0 bases short, with 10 bases between. The CDR3 extends over 13 amino acids. The CDR3 bases are TGTGCCATTAACAAAGATAGCAATCAGCCCCAGCATTTT. Translated, it gives CAINKDSNQPQHF.

This clone was seen only a few times. J is TRBJ1-6 and V is TRBV5-6, with 8 bases fitting TRBD1. The trim removed 4 bases at V and 7 bases at J, leaving 7 bases unmatched. The CDR3 length is 15 residues. The germline CDR1 and CDR2 sequences are SGHDT and YYEEEE. The CDR3 sequence is CASSIGQGGNSPLHF. CDR3 sequence (DNA): TGTGCCAGCAGCATCGGACAGGGCGGCAATTCACCCCTCCACTTT.

V and J are TRBV3-1 (or the pseudogene TRBV3-2) and TRBJ2-1; D is perhaps TRBD2 (5 bases). V dropped 4 bases and J dropped 0 bases, with 16 bases sitting between them. The CDR3 is made up of 17 amino acids. Per germline, CDR1 LGHDT and CDR2 YNNKEL (reference sequence). The CDR3 loop is CASSPGSGRSSYNEQFF. The CDR3 DNA follows: TGTGCCAGCAGCCCCGGCAGCGGACGATCCTCCTACAATGAGCAGTTCTTC.

The chain is built from TRBV7-8 and TRBJ2-2; the match to TRBD1 covers 8 bases. Per germline, CDR1 SGHVS and CDR2 FQNEAQ. The V segment lost 5 bases and the J segment 7 bases; nucleotides outside the gene matches: 6. The length of the CDR3 is 14 residues. The CDR3 DNA reads as TGTGCCAGCAGCATGGGACAGGCGGGCGGGGAGCTGTTTTTT. The encoded protein is CASSMGQAGGELFF.

The gene calls are TRBV7-9 and TRBJ2-7, with a tentative D call TRBD2 (5 bases). Germline loops: CDR1 SEHNR, CDR2 FQNEAQ (reference sequence). The CDR3 spans 16 residues. V lost 0 bases and J 2 bases, leaving 14 bases between the germline ends. DNA for the CDR3: TGTGCCAGCAGCTTAGCCGCCGGGATTGGGGCCTACGAGCAGTACTTC. Its protein is CASSLAAGIGAYEQYF.

Concerning this clone itself: Other nucleotide sequences in the sample specify the same CDR3. V gene TRBV5-1 combines with J gene TRBJ1-2; possibly TRBD1 for D (5 bases). The V and J ends lost 4 bases and 3 bases respectively, with 10 bases between them. CDR1 and CDR2 from the germline V gene are SGHRS and YFSETQ. CDR3 length: 13 residues. CDR3 bases: TGCGCCAGCAGCCCCGACAGAGACTATGGCTACACCTTC. Protein: CASSPDRDYGYTF.

J is TRBJ1-5 and V is TRBV7-8, with 7 bases fitting TRBD1. Per germline, CDR1 SGHVS and CDR2 FQNEAQ. This CDR3 contains 13 residues. V shed 5 bases, J shed 4 bases, and the junction held 2 bases outside the gene matches. The DNA for the CDR3 is TGTGCCAGCAGCCGGACAGGTAATCAGCCCCAGCATTTT. Its translation: CASSRTGNQPQHF.